This T cell receptor beta chain emerged from a study of T cells in Graves' hyperthyroidism and ophthalmopathy. Study results and limitations: Most thyroid clonotypes that were expanded above 0.001 also turned up in blood.

Germline CDR1 SGHVS, CDR2 FQNEAQ. CDR3 length: 17 residues. The V gene lost 2 bases and the J gene lost 1 base, with 15 bases spanning the gap. Amplification of TCR beta CDR3 regions was performed using RNA transcripts as template. HTBI primers were used for first-round RT-PCR of the TCR CDR3. TCRdb used MiXCR to reprocess the multiplex PCR reads, holding one entry per CDR3 protein. The sample shows around 660,000 distinct CDR3 sequences, about 45% of them seen only once. In its sample, this clonotype was seen a few times. Its antigen remains unknown. The sequenced sample was peripheral blood or thyroid tissue (not recorded which). The source of this sequence is an adult man with Graves' disease, either hyperthyroidism or ophthalmopathy (not recorded which). The gene calls are TRBV7-8 and TRBJ1-3; D is unclear. CDR3 amino acids: CASSLNPVAASGNTIYF. CDR3 coding DNA: TGTGCCAGCAGCTTAAACCCCGTGGCAGCTTCTGGAAACACCATATATTTT.